The clone carrying this T cell receptor beta chain was detected a few times. Its antigen remains unidentified. The germline V gene encodes CDR1 SGHRS and CDR2 YFSETQ. V trimming: 5 bases; J trimming: 0 bases; junction bases outside the gene matches: 4. The CDR3 covers 14 residues. These data belong to a study of regulatory T cells in long-lasting Graves disease. Sequencing libraries for TCR beta were prepared with iRepertoire HTBI primers and Arm-PCR of CDR3 regions. TCRdb independently ran MiXCR on the multiplex PCR reads; one entry per CDR3 protein. Here the sample spans 500,000 to 700,000 distinct CDR3 sequences, around 17% being singletons. Findings and limits, study-wide: TCR diversity was lower in persistent Graves' patients (versus newly diagnosed ones). Persistent disease preferred TRBV28, TRBJ1-2 and TRBJ2-5.

Specified time point: newly diagnosed GD, antithyroid drugs for less than 3 months. Scientists built the TCR library using RNA that was extracted from PBMCs. The collection involved drawing around 8.5 milliliters of peripheral blood into EDTA tubes. This same sample was also taken into another study, of T cells in Graves' hyperthyroidism and ophthalmopathy. Turning to that study: Prediction of ophthalmopathy progression came a median roughly 7.1 months pre-onset.

The specimen comprised peripheral blood mononuclear cells (PBMCs), sampled at new diagnosis, from a patient treated with antithyroid drugs. The chain couples TRBV5-1 to TRBJ2-7; 8 nucleotides match TRBD1. The receptor was isolated from a woman aged 30 to 39 with Graves disease. The CDR3 here is CASRTTGGSYEQYF. The CDR3 DNA sequence: TGCGCCAGCAGGACTACAGGGGGCTCCTACGAGCAGTACTTC.